These T cell receptor beta chains were read from a single sample in a study of shared clonotypes between healthy human individuals. Measured with immunoSEQ multiplex PCR; TCRdb has only the in-frame clones, and not every one. The data show hundreds of thousands of clones, approximately 90% seen once. Sequenced: naive CD8+ T cells sorted from blood. These receptor sequences come from a man aged 25 to 40 in good health. CDR3s include the opening cysteine and the closing phenylalanine or tryptophan. Each record gives: V gene, J gene, D gene, clone size, CDR3 DNA, CDR3 protein. A D gene is named only where the DNA matches it firmly. The size field is filled for only some rows; it gives once, few, many or a size class.

TRBV27,TRBJ2-7,.,.,TGTGCCAGCAGGAAACAGGGAGCTTACTACGAGCAGTACTTC,CASRKQGAYYEQYF
TRBV11-2,TRBJ2-7,TRBD2,.,TGTGCCAGCAGCTTAGACTCAGGAGGCGCGGGGGGCTACGAGCAGTACTTC,CASSLDSGGAGGYEQYF
TRBV13,TRBJ2-1,.,.,TGTGCCAGCACCTCCCGAGCCCTGCTAGTTAGGGGTGAGCAGTTCTTC,CASTSRALLVRGEQFF
TRBV4-3,TRBJ2-1,.,.,TGCGCCAGCAGCCAAGAATGGAACAATGAGCAGTTCTTC,CASSQEWNNEQFF
TRBV29-1,TRBJ2-2,.,.,TGCAGCGTTATTGACGTGACCGGGGAGCTGTTTTTT,CSVIDVTGELFF
TRBV15,TRBJ2-7,TRBD1,.,TGTGCCACCAGTTCCGGACAGGGGAACGAGCAGTACTTC,CATSSGQGNEQYF
TRBV28,TRBJ2-5,TRBD1,.,TGTGCCAGCAGTACCCGGGACAGGGCCGTGGTACAAGAGACCCAGTACTTC,CASSTRDRAVVQETQYF
TRBV7-9,TRBJ2-3,.,.,TGTGCCAGCAGCCCTCCGCGTGGACAGAAAGTAGATACGCAGTATTTT,CASSPPRGQKVDTQYF
TRBV7-8,TRBJ2-1,.,.,TGTGCCAGCAGCTTTAGCGTATATTCCTACAATGAGCAGTTCTTC,CASSFSVYSYNEQFF
TRBV6-6,TRBJ2-3,TRBD2,.,TGTGCCAGCAGTTACGCGGCAGGGAGGGGAGATACGCAGTATTTT,CASSYAAGRGDTQYF
TRBV29-1,TRBJ2-1,.,.,TGCAGCGGCCTCGGGGGAGATGAGCAGTTCTTC,CSGLGGDEQFF
TRBV4-3,TRBJ2-7,TRBD2,.,TGCGCCAGCAGCCAAGCTAGCGGGAGGTACGAGCAGTACTTC,CASSQASGRYEQYF
TRBV5-1,TRBJ2-1,.,.,TGCGCCAGCAGCCTGGCAGTGGTTTTTGATGAGCAGTTCTTC,CASSLAVVFDEQFF
TRBV6-5,TRBJ1-1,.,.,TGTGCCAGCAAGTTGGGCAACCCGAACACTGAAGCTTTCTTT,CASKLGNPNTEAFF
TRBV5-4,TRBJ1-1,.,.,TGTGCCAGCACCATTAACACTGAAGCTTTCTTT,CASTINTEAFF
TRBV5-6,TRBJ1-1,TRBD1,.,TGTGCCAGCAGCTTCGGGACAGGGGTTTCTGAAGCTTTCTTT,CASSFGTGVSEAFF
TRBV5-1,TRBJ2-3,.,.,TGCGCCAGCAGCTCAGGCAGGACCAGCACAGATACGCAGTATTTT,CASSSGRTSTDTQYF
TRBV6-1,TRBJ2-1,.,.,TGTGCCAGCAGTGACTCCAATGAGCAGTTCTTC,CASSDSNEQFF
TRBV7-9,TRBJ2-1,.,.,TGTGCCAGCAGACTGGGAGATGAGCAGTTCTTC,CASRLGDEQFF
TRBV4-1,TRBJ1-1,.,.,TGCGCCAGCAGTACCGGCACTGAAGCTTTCTTT,CASSTGTEAFF
TRBV9,TRBJ2-1,.,.,TGTGCCAGCAGCCCAATCGGGCTAGTTTCCAGCTCCTACAATGAGCAGTTCTTC,CASSPIGLVSSSYNEQFF
TRBV27,TRBJ2-7,TRBD2,.,TGTGCCAGCAGTGAGGGGGGACTAGCGGGAGTCTTCTCCTACGAGCAGTACTTC,CASSEGGLAGVFSYEQYF
TRBV25-1,TRBJ2-5,.,few,TGTGCCAGCAGTGAGGAGCAAGACGAACAAGAGACCCAGTACTTC,CASSEEQDEQETQYF
TRBV19,TRBJ2-1,.,.,TGTGCCAGTAGTATGGGCAGTACCTACAATGAGCAGTTCTTC,CASSMGSTYNEQFF
TRBV4-3,TRBJ2-1,TRBD2,.,TGCGCCAGCAGCCAAGAAGGACTCGGGAGGGGAGGCAATGAGCAGTTCTTC,CASSQEGLGRGGNEQFF
TRBV7-6,TRBJ2-1,.,.,TGTGCCAGCAGCTTATCGCCCGGGGCGGGCAATGAGCAGTTCTTC,CASSLSPGAGNEQFF
TRBV27,TRBJ1-1,.,once,TGTGCCAGCAGTTTATATCAGGGTCAAACTGAAGCTTTCTTT,CASSLYQGQTEAFF
TRBV5-8,TRBJ2-7,.,.,TGTGCCAGCAGCTTGGGCGAAACCTCCTACGAGCAGTACTTC,CASSLGETSYEQYF
TRBV2,TRBJ2-7,.,.,TGTGCCAGCAAAGGGGGGTCAGAGGACGAGCAGTACTTC,CASKGGSEDEQYF
TRBV4-1,TRBJ2-3,TRBD1,.,TGCGCCAGCAGCCAAGTTGAACAGGGGGCGGATACGCAGTATTTT,CASSQVEQGADTQYF
TRBV27,TRBJ2-7,TRBD1,.,TGTGCCAGCAGAGGACAGGGGGCTTACGAGCAGTACTTC,CASRGQGAYEQYF
TRBV14,TRBJ2-1,.,.,TGTGCCAGCAGCCACACCCCATACAATGAGCAGTTCTTC,CASSHTPYNEQFF
TRBV28,TRBJ1-1,TRBD1,.,TGTGCCAGCAGTTCCATTCAGGGGGCGCATCGCACTGAAGCTTTCTTT,CASSSIQGAHRTEAFF
TRBV11-2,TRBJ2-3,TRBD2,.,TGTGCCAGCAGACAACTAGCGGGTGAGGAAGTATATACGCAGTATTTT,CASRQLAGEEVYTQYF
TRBV11-2,TRBJ2-7,.,.,TGTGCCAGCAGCCGAAGTACCGGGACAACAAACTACGAGCAGTACTTC,CASSRSTGTTNYEQYF
TRBV4-3,TRBJ2-2,TRBD1,.,TGCGCCAGCAGCACACCCGGGACAGGGGTAACCGGGGAGCTGTTTTTT,CASSTPGTGVTGELFF
TRBV4-2,TRBJ1-1,TRBD1,.,TGTGCCAGCAGCCCGGGACAGGGATTGAACACTGAAGCTTTCTTT,CASSPGQGLNTEAFF
TRBV11-2,TRBJ2-5,TRBD2,once,TGTGCCAGCAGCTTAGAGCCGGGACTAGCGGGAGAGACCCAGTACTTC,CASSLEPGLAGETQYF
TRBV6-5,TRBJ2-1,.,.,TGTGCCAGCAGTTACTCGAAACTTCGTGAGCAGTTCTTC,CASSYSKLREQFF
TRBV11-1,TRBJ1-1,.,.,TGTGCCAGCAGCTCGGGTTTTTCGAATGACGGACGACGCTTT,CASSSGFSNDGRRF
TRBV4-3,TRBJ2-7,.,.,TGCGCCAGCAGCCAATCGCTGCGGGGCGCCTACGAGCAGTACTTC,CASSQSLRGAYEQYF
TRBV21-1,TRBJ1-3,.,.,TGTGCCAGCATCCCGGTGAAGCTTTCTGGAAACACCATATATTTT,CASIPVKLSGNTIYF
TRBV28,TRBJ2-1,.,once,TGTGCCAGCACCCTGACCTCTGGCAATGAGCAGTTCTTC,CASTLTSGNEQFF
TRBV19,TRBJ1-2,.,.,TGTGCCAGTAGCTTGGGGAACTATGGCTACACCTTC,CASSLGNYGYTF
TRBV10-3,TRBJ2-5,.,.,TGTGCCATCAGTGAGAAGAAGTCGGAGACCCAGTACTTC,CAISEKKSETQYF
TRBV27,TRBJ2-7,.,.,TGTGCCAGCAGAACGGGTTCCTACGAGCAGTACTTC,CASRTGSYEQYF
TRBV27,TRBJ2-7,TRBD2,.,TGTGCCAGCAGCCCGGGACTAGCGCCTTCCTACGAGCAGTACTTC,CASSPGLAPSYEQYF
TRBV25-1,TRBJ2-1,.,.,TGTGCCAGCAGTGAAGAAAAAGTAGAGCAGTTCTTC,CASSEEKVEQFF
TRBV29-1,TRBJ2-1,TRBD1,.,TGCAGCGTCGACAGGGCCCCATACAATGAGCAGTTCTTC,CSVDRAPYNEQFF